The 28 T cell receptor beta chains given below trace back to one sample, sequenced in a study of shared T cell receptors in the human thymus. Profiled with immunoSEQ multiplex PCR; TCRdb holds only in-frame clones, not every one. The sample consists of 700,000 to 750,000 clones, 70% to 90% of them appearing once. The same sample was also studied in work on human thymus T cells.

The material sequenced was thymocytes. The receptors come from a girl under three years old with a congenital heart defect.

The genes are TRBV29-1 and TRBJ1-1, with no clear D. In germline, CDR1 is SQVTM, CDR2 ANQGSEA. The CDR3 consists of 12 residues. Trimming removed 3 bases from V and 1 base from J, with 6 bases in between. CDR3 DNA: TGCAGCGTTGACAACAGGAACACTGAAGCTTTCTTT. Its translation: CSVDNRNTEAFF. The full variable domain, rest sourced from reference TRBV29-1 and TRBJ1-1, is SAVISQKPSRDICQRGTSLTIQCQVDSQVTMMFWYRQQPGQSLTLIATANQGSEATYESGFVIDKFPISRPNLTFSTLTVSNMSPEDSSIYLCSVDNRNTEAFFGQGTRLTVV.

This clone was counted only a few times. V usage is TRBV19 and J usage is TRBJ1-1; D gene ambiguous. The length of the CDR3 is 13 residues. Germline lookup yields CDR1 LNHDA and CDR2 SQIVND (reference sequence). V lost 3 bases and J 3 bases, leaving 8 bases between the germline ends. The CDR3 is CASSMPRHTEAFF. The DNA of the CDR3 is TGTGCCAGTAGTATGCCGCGGCACACTGAAGCTTTCTTT.

This clone was seen a few times. The chain links TRBV10-3 to TRBJ1-1; TRBD1 matches 11 bases. Losses at the gene ends were 7 bases for V and 0 bases for J; bases not matched to a gene: 7. The CDR3 is made up of 16 amino acids. Germline CDR1 is ENHRY and CDR2 is SYGVKD. CDR3 nucleotides: TGTGCCATCAACAGTTGGACAGGGGGCTTGAACACTGAAGCTTTCTTT. This translates into CAINSWTGGLNTEAFF.

This chain links TRBV7-6 with TRBJ2-1; tentative D call: TRBD2 (6 bases). Germline lookup yields CDR1 SGHVS and CDR2 FNYEAQ. This CDR3 contains 12 residues. V lost 5 bases and J lost 9, with 11 bases in between. The CDR3 sequence is CASSPRGTEQFF. The CDR3 DNA is TGTGCCAGCAGCCCCCGGGGGACTGAGCAGTTCTTC.

This chain joins TRBV14 and TRBJ1-2, with a weak D call TRBD1 (5 bases). Germline CDR1 and CDR2: SGHDN and FVKESK. CDR3 size: 12 residues. V gave up 1 base and J gave up 11 bases, with 11 bases separating them. DNA of the CDR3: TGTGCCAGCAGCCAAGGCCTTCGGGGGTACACCTTC. Its translation is CASSQGLRGYTF.

V usage is TRBV19 and J usage is TRBJ1-2; 7 bases are a match to TRBD1. V lost 6 bases and J lost 8; bases outside the gene matches: 12. The V gene's germline CDR1 is LNHDA and CDR2 SQIVND (reference sequence). There are 14 residues in the CDR3. Here the CDR3 reads CASSASRQGRGYTF. Here the CDR3 DNA reads TGTGCCAGTAGCGCCTCACGACAGGGACGGGGCTACACCTTC.

This clone occurred once. J is TRBJ1-2 and V is TRBV29-1; tentative D call: TRBD1 (5 bases). This CDR3 is 11 amino acids long. Germline assignment: CDR1 SQVTM and CDR2 ANQGSEA. The ends were cut back, 6 bases at V and 4 bases at J, with 9 bases in the middle. The CDR3 spells CSVTGFYGYTF. CDR3 bases: TGCAGCGTCACAGGATTCTATGGCTACACCTTC.

This rearrangement joins TRBV7-8 to TRBJ1-6; D may be TRBD1 (5 bases). Trimming took off 10 bases at V and 6 bases at J, with 13 bases between the two ends. The CDR3 runs to 13 residues. CDR1 and CDR2 from the germline V gene are SGHVS and FQNEAQ. This CDR3 is CATQGLVNSPLHF. CDR3 nucleotide sequence: TGTGCCACCCAGGGACTGGTTAATTCACCCCTCCACTTT.

V and J are TRBV18 and TRBJ1-5; D is unclear. The CDR3 covers 16 residues. Trimming pared 6 bases from V and 0 bases from J, leaving 15 bases between. Per the germline V gene, CDR1 is KGHSH and CDR2 is LQKENI. The CDR3 DNA reads as TGTGCCAGCTCCCGCCGGGAGGGCTATAGCAATCAGCCCCAGCATTTT. Translated: CASSRREGYSNQPQHF.

The V gene is TRBV18, the J gene TRBJ2-2; a possible D gene is TRBD2 (5 bases). Germline-derived CDR1 and CDR2 are KGHSH and LQKENI. The V and J ends lost 3 bases and 8 bases respectively, with 13 bases between them. CDR3 length: 14 residues. The CDR3 DNA follows: TGTGCCAGCTCACCCCTCGTGTGGGAGGGGGAGCTGTTTTTT. Protein sequence: CASSPLVWEGELFF. The full variable domain, rest sourced from reference TRBV18 and TRBJ2-2, is NAGVMQNPRHLVRRRGQEARLRCSPMKGHSHVYWYRQLPEEGLKFMVYLQKENIIDESGMPKERFSAEFPKEGPSILRIQQVVRGDSAAYFCASSPLVWEGELFFGEGSRLTVL.

CDR3 protein: CATSKQVHREILPYRNQPQHF. CDR3 nucleotides: TGTGCCACCAGCAAGCAAGTTCACAGGGAAATATTACCCTATCGCAATCAGCCCCAGCATTTT. V is TRBV15 and J is TRBJ1-5; TRBD1 might be the D (6 bases). Trimming cost V 4 bases and J 2 bases, with 30 bases left between them. The CDR3 has 21 residues. Per germline, CDR1 LNHNV and CDR2 YYDKDF (reference sequence). Full variable domain (remainder filled in from reference TRBV15 and TRBJ1-5): DAMVIQNPRYQVTQFGKPVTLSCSQTLNHNVMYWYQQKSSQAPKLLFHYYDKDFNNEADTPDNFQSRRPNTSFCFLDIRSPGLGDTAMYLCATSKQVHREILPYRNQPQHFGDGTRLSIL.

The V call is TRBV6-5, the J call TRBJ1-1; D is unresolved. Germline CDR1 reads MNHEY; CDR2 reads SVGAGI. The CDR3 has 14 amino acids. V lost 8 bases to trimming and J lost 5 bases, with 18 bases between them. The DNA for the CDR3 is TGTGCCAGCTCATTGGGGAGGGCACAGACTGAAGCTTTCTTT. It yields the protein CASSLGRAQTEAFF.

With regard to this clone: One junction end disagrees with the germline gene, perhaps due to a read error. V is TRBV27 and J is TRBJ2-7; 8 nucleotides align to TRBD1. Looked up from germline, CDR1 is MNHEY and CDR2 is SMNVEV (reference sequence). The CDR3 has 12 amino acids. The chain's CDR3 is CASSPGQDSIHF. CDR3 bases: TGTGCCAGCAGCCCGGGACAGGACTCTATTCACTTC.

The V call is TRBV27, the J call TRBJ1-4; maybe TRBD1 (5 bases). The CDR3 has 14 amino acids. Trimming pared 5 bases from V and 2 bases from J, leaving 9 bases between. CDR1 is MNHEY, CDR2 SMNVEV, per germline (reference sequence). CDR3 bases: TGTGCCAGCAGTCACCACAGGACTAATGAAAAACTGTTTTTT. Translating it yields CASSHHRTNEKLFF. The variable domain in full, completed from reference TRBV27 and TRBJ1-4, reads EAQVTQNPRYLITVTGKKLTVTCSQNMNHEYMSWYRQDPGLGLRQIYYSMNVEVTDKGDVPEGYKVSRKEKRNFPLILESPSPNQTSLYFCASSHHRTNEKLFFGSGTQLSVL.

V gene TRBV1 combines with J gene TRBJ2-5; the table calls TRBD2, which could not be checked here. TRBV1 counts as a pseudogene. This CDR3 has 19 amino acids. Written as DNA, the CDR3 is TGCACCAGCAGCTACAAGCCCGGGACTAGCGGAAGGTACCAAGAGACCCAGTACTTC. Protein: CTSSYKPGTSGRYQETQYF.

The chain links TRBV15 to TRBJ1-2, with TRBD1 identical over 9 bases. This CDR3 region has 16 residues. J lost 1 base, V lost 0 bases, and 3 bases had no gene match. CDR1 is LNHNV, CDR2 YYDKDF, per germline (reference sequence). CDR3 in amino acids: CATSRDGGQGNYGYTF. CDR3 nucleotide sequence: TGTGCCACCAGCAGAGATGGGGGACAGGGTAACTATGGCTACACCTTC. The whole variable domain, remainder taken from reference TRBV15 and TRBJ1-2, is DAMVIQNPRYQVTQFGKPVTLSCSQTLNHNVMYWYQQKSSQAPKLLFHYYDKDFNNEADTPDNFQSRRPNTSFCFLDIRSPGLGDTAMYLCATSRDGGQGNYGYTFGSGTRLTVV.

The J gene is TRBJ2-5, the V gene TRBV29-1, with a weak D call TRBD1 (5 bases). The germline V gene has CDR1 SQVTM and CDR2 ANQGSEA. The germline V and J ends were trimmed by 1 base and 0 bases, with 12 bases remaining between them. This CDR3 has 15 amino acids. The CDR3 sequence: CSVEGARTNQETQYF. The CDR3 DNA follows: TGCAGCGTTGAAGGGGCGCGGACAAACCAAGAGACCCAGTACTTC.

The V and J genes are TRBV4-3 and TRBJ1-5; D gene uncertain. Germline V lookup: CDR1 LGHNA, CDR2 YSLEER. The CDR3 totals 15 residues. Trimming left V 1 base short and J 0 bases short, with 7 bases between. CDR3 sequence (DNA): TGCGCCAGCAGCCAAGCGCGGCTTAGCAATCAGCCCCAGCATTTT. Amino acid sequence: CASSQARLSNQPQHF.

The chain is built from TRBV27 and TRBJ2-7; D not certain. V was shortened by 5 bases and J by 3 bases, with 20 bases between the two germline ends. The CDR3 contains 16 residues. Germline V lookup: CDR1 MNHEY, CDR2 SMNVEV (reference sequence). CDR3 sequence: CASSGSPTPAHYEQYF. CDR3 nucleotides: TGTGCCAGCAGTGGGTCTCCGACGCCAGCGCACTACGAGCAGTACTTC.

This clone was seen more than once but under ten times. The rearrangement joins TRBV19 to TRBJ1-1; D is uncertain. With 7 bases removed from V and 0 bases from J, the gap between germline ends came to 18 bases. Germline assignment: CDR1 LNHDA and CDR2 SQIVND (reference sequence). The CDR3 covers 16 residues. The CDR3 here is CASTTTNRPMNTEAFF. The CDR3 nucleotides read TGTGCCAGTACCACAACCAACAGACCCATGAACACTGAAGCTTTCTTT.

This sequence joins TRBV11-3 and TRBJ2-3; TRBD1 matches at 9 bases. The germline gives CDR1 SGHNT, CDR2 YENEEA. The CDR3 totals 16 residues. After removal of 4 bases from V and 1 base from J, the junction contained 6 bases not matched to a gene. This chain's CDR3 is CASSSTGDRGTDTQYF. The CDR3 DNA sequence: TGTGCCAGCAGCTCCACGGGGGACAGGGGCACAGATACGCAGTATTTT.

The V gene is TRBV19, the J gene TRBJ1-1; D might be TRBD1 (6 bases). The V gene's germline CDR1 is LNHDA and CDR2 SQIVND (reference sequence). The CDR3 is 19 residues long. The V end was cut by 7 bases, the J end by 2 bases, with 29 bases between. The DNA for the CDR3 is TGTGCCAGTACCCCTCCTTCGTCAAGGGGGATTAGGTCCAACACTGAAGCTTTCTTT. It specifies CASTPPSSRGIRSNTEAFF.

The chain carries TRBV9 and TRBJ1-1, with 8 bases lining up with TRBD1. V gave up 1 base and J gave up 3 bases; unmatched junction bases: 5. CDR1 and CDR2 from the germline V gene are SGDLS and YYNGEE. This CDR3 contains 15 residues. Here the CDR3 reads CASSVNQDRDTEAFF. The CDR3 DNA sequence: TGTGCCAGCAGCGTAAATCAGGACAGGGACACTGAAGCTTTCTTT.

V usage is TRBV5-1 and J usage is TRBJ1-2, with 7 bases identical to TRBD1. The V gene end was trimmed by 5 bases and the J gene end by 3 bases; junction bases not matched to a gene: 10. This CDR3 has 15 residues. Per the germline V gene, CDR1 is SGHRS and CDR2 is YFSETQ. CDR3 DNA: TGCGCCAGCAGACCCGACAGGGAGAGTGACTATGGCTACACCTTC. Encoded protein: CASRPDRESDYGYTF.

This clone was seen a few times. V and J are TRBV5-1 and TRBJ1-5, with TRBD1 matching over 7 bases. CDR1 is SGHRS and CDR2 is YFSETQ in the germline V gene. The CDR3 consists of 16 residues. V lost 0 bases and J lost 5; bases outside the gene matches: 8. CDR3 in amino acids: CASSLGQGGEDQPQHF. The CDR3, as DNA: TGCGCCAGCAGCTTGGGACAGGGCGGTGAGGATCAGCCCCAGCATTTT.

The CDR3 is CASSLYGSEGYEQYF. The CDR3 DNA reads TGCGCCAGCAGCTTGTATGGCTCTGAGGGCTACGAGCAGTACTTC. V and J are TRBV5-1 and TRBJ2-7; D perhaps matches TRBD2 (5 bases). The CDR3 contains 15 residues. Germline assignment: CDR1 SGHRS and CDR2 YFSETQ. V was cut by 1 base and J by 3 bases, with 14 bases left in between.

The sample holds a few counts of this clone. The V and J genes are TRBV11-2 and TRBJ2-7, with D tentatively TRBD1 (5 bases). Trimming took 5 bases from V and 4 from J, leaving 15 bases between them. Germline V gene sequence: CDR1 SGHAT, CDR2 FQNNGV. CDR3 length equals 14 residues. CDR3 amino acids: CASSLHDREYEQYF. The CDR3 bases are TGTGCCAGCAGCCTACACGACAGAGAATACGAGCAGTACTTC.

The chain uses TRBV29-1 and TRBJ1-3, with 8 positions matching TRBD1. The V and J ends lost 7 bases and 5 bases, in that order; junction bases with no gene match: 4. Germline values: CDR1 SQVTM, CDR2 ANQGSEA. This CDR3 contains 12 residues. The CDR3 DNA sequence: TGCAGCGGCGGACAGGGAAGAAACACCATATATTTT. As protein: CSGGQGRNTIYF. Complete variable domain (other parts from reference TRBV29-1 and TRBJ1-3): SAVISQKPSRDICQRGTSLTIQCQVDSQVTMMFWYRQQPGQSLTLIATANQGSEATYESGFVIDKFPISRPNLTFSTLTVSNMSPEDSSIYLCSGGQGRNTIYFGEGSWLTVV.